This T cell receptor (beta chain) was profiled in a study of cytomegalovirus exposure and HLA in healthy donors (TCRdb year 2017). Concerning the study at large: An earlier analysis of roughly 610 of the donors reported around 280 Gb of sequence data and 95 million to 130 million unique TCR beta sequences obtained from around 180 million T cells. Four or five DR-DQ haplotypes were handled as single units for association and clustering because linkage in the cohort was strong. To predict cytomegalovirus infection status, the study brought together high-throughput TCR immunosequencing, statistical association of individual TCRs with disease status, and machine learning. Across roughly 420 genotyped donors of the cohort, an average of about 240,000 unique TCR beta nucleotide sequences per donor were sequenced, and 15% to 20% of those sequences were non-productive. In the later analysis, no new phenotypic data were used to find candidate immune exposures; instead, reliance was placed on TCR beta sequences and their occurrence across donors. The study profiled the T cell repertoires of hundreds of subjects by immunosequencing and related them to cytomegalovirus serostatus. An earlier analysis of fewer than 750 of the donors used high-throughput TCR beta sequencing to judge whether each TCR beta V gene segment behaved as functional or pseudogenic. All discovery cohort repertoires had been generated using a single sequencing platform. Both class I and class II loci were covered by HLA typing, at four-digit resolution. Besides the first cohort of 500 to 700 subjects, a separate validation cohort made up of over a hundred different subjects was used. Alongside the repertoire data, information on donor age, sex, ethnicity and CMV serostatus was compiled. The number of donors typed differed by locus, with roughly 620-630 for A, B, C, DRB1 and DQB1, over 500 for DQA1, 600 to 610 for DPA1, and under 490 for DPB1. A later analysis re-examined previously published TCR beta repertoires from 610 or so donors and added high-resolution HLA genotyping to investigate patterns of TCR occurrence. An early release covering about 600 HLA-typed donors comprised 300 to 350 gigabases of sequencing data and around 86 million unique TCR sequences. Of the 350 to 400 genotyped donors, 65% to 90% fell in the genetic ancestry cluster associated with self-reported Caucasian donors. A later genetic analysis used genome-wide SNP genotypes for about three fifths of the 666 donors, treating that subset as a discovery cohort. The study was designed to test whether signatures of past pathogen exposure could be identified by cataloging public T cell receptors.

Results and caveats for the whole study, not just this receptor: According to a later analysis, parvovirus B19, influenza, CMV and Epstein-Barr virus appeared linked to several top co-occurrence clusters. V-gene and J-gene trimming of TCR beta chains was associated with a missense DCLRE1C variant in a later genetic analysis, and the association was replicated in an independent cohort. In a later genetic analysis, fewer N-insertions in productive TCRs were reported among donors in an Asian-associated ancestry cluster than the roughly 640-donor mean. An earlier analysis of around 600 of the donors showed that most TCR beta V segments appeared in productive rearrangements either about 90% or about 30% of the time, which broadly matched IMGT annotations. Compared with equally common non-associated chains, HLA-associated TCR beta chains in a later analysis were more clonally expanded and had lower generation probabilities. The classifier was reported to diagnose cytomegalovirus status with high specificity and sensitivity in both the original cohort and the validation cohort. Only TCR beta chains were sequenced in this cohort, and the absence of alpha or paired-chain data limited detectable features. A cluster of highly shared sequence variants was judged likely to represent a technical artifact of the sequencing pipeline. In a later analysis, most CMV-associated TCR beta chains were found to appear HLA-restricted, with HLA associations seemingly driven largely by CMV exposure. Across donors, most TCR sequences were observed very rarely, whereas some public TCRs were present in many individuals. Because HLA typing was missing for some donors at each locus, association tests included only the typed subset. The study listed approximately 150 TCR beta chains as associated with cytomegalovirus. The authors suggested that the approach could potentially be extended to other disease states and immunological phenotypes. Roughly uniform sequencing depth across donors was assumed in presence/absence analyses, although this assumption may not hold. A further reported finding was that TCR beta sequences accurately predicted the HLA-A and HLA-B alleles for most subjects in the first cohort. According to a later analysis, TCR association rates differed among HLA loci, with DRB1 alleles showing the most associated TCRs and HLA-C alleles showing the fewest. The earlier analysis of almost 600 of the donors excluded roughly 17 rarely observed V segments, including chromosome 9 orphons, because counts were too low. When HLA alleles, especially DR and DQ, strongly co-occurred, TCR associations were difficult to assign to individual alleles. In a later analysis, 16,951 TCR beta sequences were associated with specific HLA alleles at a false discovery rate of 0.05. In vitro tests confirmed that three of the cytomegalovirus-associated TCR beta chains recognize cytomegalovirus antigens. Because the 87-base-pair reads could not distinguish some IMGT-functional V segments, including TRBV6-2 and TRBV6-3, those segments were excluded. Correlated functional status among segregating V segments might be attributable to linkage disequilibrium, but an unknown experimental factor could not be ruled out. CMV serostatus was the only immune exposure information available for the cohort.

This clone came up a few times. This receptor's antigen is unknown. Within one base of it there is no much larger clone, and no base qualities were kept. The library was obtained by the immunoSEQ multiplex PCR assay. For the multiplex PCR, a mixture combining 60 forward primers for TCR Vbeta segments and 13 reverse primers for TCR Jbeta segments was used. A multiplex PCR assay on genomic DNA amplified the CDR3 region of rearranged TCR beta genes. The amplified TCR beta libraries were sequenced on the Illumina HiSeq System as 87-base-pair reads. Per the authors' processing: A later analysis counted about 80 million unique TCR beta chains across the 666 repertoires, and 9 million to 14 million of these chains were shared by at least two donors. Raw reads were error-corrected and collapsed into unique sequences by a nearest-neighbor algorithm in which closely related sequences were merged to remove PCR and sequencing errors. To assign V, D and J gene segments, CDR3 sequences were aligned to IMGT reference sequences. For a sequence to be retained, a match of at least six nucleotides was required to both a V gene segment and a J gene segment. Rearrangements were called productive when the CDR3 lacked stop codons and stayed in frame with V and J; all others were non-productive. Following IMGT convention, CDR3 was defined as the stretch from the second conserved V-encoded cysteine up to the conserved J-encoded phenylalanine. The earlier analysis of 500 to 750 of the donors excluded any sequence lacking an unambiguous match to a single V gene segment. An earlier analysis of about 590 of the donors classified V segments as functional when productive rearrangements were above 56.7% and as segregating when the standard deviation between donors was above 5%. A statistical classification framework was built for diagnosing cytomegalovirus status from the catalog of TCR beta chain sequences. In a later analysis, TCR nucleotide sequences were compared against IMGT/GENE-DB human TR gene sequences so that V and J genes could be assigned. In a later analysis, CDR3 sequences and most-parsimonious VDJ recombination scenarios were assigned using the TCRdist pipeline. In a later analysis, each TCR beta chain was defined by its CDR3 amino acid sequence together with its V-gene family, and reads lacking a unique V-gene family were excluded. As a way to deal with suspected cross-contamination and a sequencing artifact, a later analysis dropped roughly 620 nucleotide sequences that were highly shared and had low generation probability. In a later analysis, a clonal expansion index for each public chain was calculated from normalized within-repertoire ranks of inferred template counts. In a later analysis, generation probabilities were computed using a VDJ recombination model fitted to out-of-frame rearrangements, and the results were checked against IGoR. A later analysis scored TCR-TCR, TCR-HLA and TCR-CMV co-occurrence with hypergeometric tests, applying a repertoire-size bias correction to TCR pairs. In a later analysis, false discovery rates were estimated by permuting HLA or CMV assignments 20 times. A later analysis grouped co-occurring TCRs with DBSCAN, adding TCRdist sequence similarity when clustering within HLA-allele-positive subsets. For co-occurrence clustering, repertoires with fewer than 30,000 or more than 120,000 public chains were excluded, along with 5 or 6 repertoires with anomalous nucleotide sharing. The table was pulled from immuneACCESS by TCRdb, which kept in-frame rearrangements only. Such tables lose some clones; where checked, under half of the loss comes from unresolved V genes, and the rest has no known cause. The V and J calls and clone size are taken from that table; D and trimming were inferred from the DNA. Recorded for this sample are approximately 150,000 clones; approximately 67% of them occurred a single time. The ten biggest clones cover just under 4.5% of the sample.

The cohort comprised fewer than 750 healthy bone marrow donors. At the time of sampling, every cohort member was nominally healthy, though immune exposures that went unrecorded were likely present. The donor tested CMV seropositive, placing the donor among the 310 or so seropositive members of the cohort. Every donor gave a peripheral blood sample, and the peripheral blood mononuclear cells from that sample were used for TCR beta sequencing. The Qiagen DNeasy Blood Extraction Kit was used to extract genomic DNA from the blood cell samples. The germline V gene sets CDR1 to MNHNS and CDR2 to SASEGT. The CDR3 starts with the cysteine, ends with the phenylalanine, and has 15 residues. The retained sequence is limited to the CDR3, 45 bases, with the frame set at the first base. Clipping removes 6 bases from V and 3 bases from J, with 11 as the unmatched junction base count.

The sequenced material came from PBMCs. The sequence is built from TRBV6-1 and TRBJ2-7, with 7 bases in between that match TRBD1. The sequence was obtained from a woman between 18 and 30 years old in good health and CMV-seropositive. The CDR3 region reads CASSLGQTTYYEQYF. The bases are TGTGCCAGCAGCCTGGGACAGACTACATACTACGAGCAGTACTTC.